One sample yielded the 3 T cell receptor beta chains listed below, sequenced in a study of blood T cell repertoires in COVID-19. Assay: immunoSEQ multiplex PCR; the TCRdb copy retains only in-frame clones and omits some. The table lists about 180,000 clones, about 86% of them singletons. Input material: peripheral blood. These receptor sequences come from a man aged 50-59 years with active or convalescent COVID-19.

The V gene is TRBV15, the J gene TRBJ1-2; no reliable D call. Trimming pared 0 bases from V and 4 bases from J, leaving 12 bases between. CDR1 is LNHNV, CDR2 YYDKDF, per germline (reference sequence). The CDR3 sequence is 15 residues long. The CDR3 region is CATSRDKEGAYGYTF. CDR3 nucleotides: TGTGCCACCAGCAGAGATAAGGAGGGAGCCTATGGCTACACCTTC.

The genes are TRBV4-2 and TRBJ2-1; 12 bases match TRBD2. The CDR3 extends over 16 amino acids. CDR1 and CDR2 (germline): LGHNA, YNFKEQ. The junction had 3 bases not matched to a gene; V was cut back by 0 bases and J by 6 bases. The CDR3 DNA follows: TGTGCCAGCAGCCAAGATCGACTAGCGGGAGCCAATGAGCAGTTCTTC. Amino acid sequence: CASSQDRLAGANEQFF.

The chain employs TRBV6-4 and TRBJ2-3; 7 bases align to TRBD2. The germline CDR1 and CDR2 sequences are MRHNA and SNTAGT. Trimming cost V 4 bases and J 2 bases; bases outside gene matches: 12. The CDR3 is made up of 17 amino acids. DNA of the CDR3: TGTGCCAGCAGTGTGGCTAGCGGAGGGGACGCCACAGATACGCAGTATTTT. It encodes CASSVASGGDATDTQYF.